Described below is a single TCR beta chain sequence and its context. The data derive from a study of blood T cell repertoires in COVID-19. At the level of the study: There were acute and convalescent COVID-19 samples, and they came from the United States, Italy and Spain.

The CDR3 spans 15 residues. The germline V gene has CDR1 SGDLS and CDR2 YYNGEE. J gave up 1 base and V 0 bases, and 0 bases lay outside the gene matches. Clones were read by immunoSEQ multiplex PCR, and TCRdb kept only the in-frame ones, dropping some. The repertoire holds roughly 67,000 clones, roughly 86% seen once, with about 4% in the top ten. V and J are TRBV9 and TRBJ2-1; 8 bases are a match to TRBD2. Sequencing used peripheral blood. This TCR derives from a man aged 50 to 59 with acute or convalescent COVID-19. In nucleotides, the CDR3 is TGTGCCAGCAGCGTAGCGGGAGGGTCCTACAATGAGCAGTTCTTC. Its protein product is CASSVAGGSYNEQFF.